This passage covers 30 T cell receptor beta chains from one sample sequenced in a study of blood T cell repertoires in COVID-19 (dated by TCRdb to about 2020). Preparation of the library involved the immunoSEQ multiplex PCR assay. Sourced from immuneACCESS, this table was stored by TCRdb with only in-frame sequences that have V and J called. A share of the clones is absent; for the studies checked, an unresolved V gene accounts for under half, and the remainder has no known explanation. Counted in this sample were 300,000 to 400,000 clones; 65% to 90% of them appeared once. The ten most abundant clones make up 4% to 5.5% of the sample. Sequenced input: PBMCs or T cells enriched from blood (not recorded which). These receptors were obtained from a woman between 35 and 50 years old with acute COVID-19.

The DNA for the CDR3 is TGTGCCAGCAGTGTACGACTAGCGGGAAGCACAGATACGCAGTATTTT. Protein: CASSVRLAGSTDTQYF. This chain links TRBV2 with TRBJ2-3; 11 bases match TRBD2. This CDR3 has 16 residues. V lost 4 bases, J lost 0 bases, and 3 bases stayed unmatched. Germline loops: CDR1 SNHLY, CDR2 FYNNEI.

This rearrangement joins TRBV5-8 to TRBJ1-5; 10 bases are shared with TRBD1. CDR1 is SGHTS and CDR2 is YDEGEE in the germline V gene. The CDR3 has 15 residues. V lost 4 bases, J lost 4 bases, and 5 bases stayed unmatched. Here the CDR3 DNA reads TGTGCCAGCAGCGGGGGGACAGGGGAGAATCAGCCCCAGCATTTT. Translation: CASSGGTGENQPQHF.

CDR3 region: CASSLWTGGNENNEQFF. CDR3 coding DNA: TGTGCCAGCAGCCTTTGGACAGGGGGCAACGAAAACAATGAGCAGTTCTTC. This chain links TRBV4-2 with TRBJ2-1; 11 bases line up with TRBD1. This CDR3 is 17 amino acids long. CDR1 and CDR2 (germline): LGHNA, YNFKEQ. J lost 5 bases, V lost 4 bases, and 10 bases had no gene match.

The rearrangement links TRBV4-2 to TRBJ2-3; possible D gene TRBD2, 5 bases. Germline V gene sequence: CDR1 LGHNA, CDR2 YNFKEQ. The CDR3 has 14 residues. Between the trimmed V and J ends, which lost 3 bases and 5 bases, there was a span of 12 bases. CDR3 sequence: CASSHGDRVDTQYF. In DNA form, the CDR3 reads TGTGCCAGCAGCCACGGGGATAGAGTAGATACGCAGTATTTT.

V gene TRBV7-9 combines with J gene TRBJ1-1; a possible D gene is TRBD1 (5 bases). V was cut by 5 bases and J by 5 bases, with 9 bases left in between. CDR1 and CDR2 (germline): SEHNR, FQNEAQ (reference sequence). The CDR3 is 12 residues long. CDR3: CASSQGGTEAFF. In DNA, the CDR3 is TGTGCCAGCAGCCAGGGAGGAACTGAAGCTTTCTTT.

The rearrangement joins TRBV11-3 to TRBJ1-5, with TRBD1 as a possible D gene (5 bases). V was trimmed by 5 bases and J by 2 bases, leaving 16 bases between them. The CDR3 totals 16 residues. Germline V lookup: CDR1 SGHNT, CDR2 YENEEA. CDR3 loop: CASSPVGGGRNQPQHF. The CDR3, as DNA: TGTGCCAGCAGCCCGGTGGGGGGAGGACGCAATCAGCCCCAGCATTTT.

This rearrangement joins TRBV5-1 to TRBJ2-3; D perhaps matches TRBD1 (5 bases). Trimming left V 0 bases short and J 1 base short, with 15 bases between. Germline CDR1 is SGHRS and CDR2 is YFSETQ. The CDR3 covers 17 residues. CDR3 sequence: CASSLVGRDYGTDTQYF. CDR3 DNA: TGCGCCAGCAGCTTGGTAGGCAGGGATTATGGCACAGATACGCAGTATTTT.

The chain carries TRBV20-1 and TRBJ1-1, with D hard to call. Germline CDR1 reads DFQATT; CDR2 reads SNEGSKA (reference sequence). The CDR3 has 13 residues. The V and J ends lost 5 bases and 4 bases respectively, with 14 bases between them. The CDR3 DNA follows: TGCAGTGCTCGTGGGCCACAGATCACTGAAGCTTTCTTT. This codes for CSARGPQITEAFF.

This chain joins TRBV2 and TRBJ2-1; 11 bases map to TRBD2. Germline V lookup: CDR1 SNHLY, CDR2 FYNNEI. The V gene end was trimmed by 7 bases and the J gene end by 3 bases; junction bases not matched to a gene: 11. The CDR3 loop spans 17 amino acids. CDR3 sequence reads: CASIDLTSGTFYNEQFF. CDR3 bases: TGTGCCAGCATCGATTTGACTAGCGGGACATTCTACAATGAGCAGTTCTTC. The entire variable domain, with the rest obtained from reference TRBV2 and TRBJ2-1, is as follows: EPEVTQTPSHQVTQMGQEVILRCVPISNHLYFYWYRQILGQKVEFLVSFYNNEISEKSEIFDDQFSVERPDGSNFTLKIRSTKLEDSAMYFCASIDLTSGTFYNEQFFGPGTRLTVL.

V and J are TRBV12-5 and TRBJ2-3; 7 nucleotides align to TRBD2. With 3 bases clipped from V and 5 bases from J, the junction kept 5 bases outside the gene matches. The germline V gene encodes CDR1 LGHNT and CDR2 FRNRAP. CDR3 length: 14 residues. For the CDR3, the DNA is TGTGCTAGTGGTTTTGGCCGGGGGGAAGATACGCAGTATTTT. Amino acids: CASGFGRGEDTQYF.

This clone turned up a few times. The genes are TRBV28 and TRBJ1-2; D not certain. This CDR3 spans 12 amino acids. V was pared by 4 bases and J by 8 bases, with 11 bases between. The germline V gene encodes CDR1 MDHEN and CDR2 SYDVKM. The CDR3 DNA sequence: TGTGCCAGCAGTTCCACTGGAGGGGGCTACACCTTC. This gives the protein CASSSTGGGYTF.

The V gene is TRBV29-1, the J gene TRBJ2-3; 10 nucleotides line up with TRBD2. Germline loops: CDR1 SQVTM, CDR2 ANQGSEA. V was pared by 4 bases and J by 1 base, with 8 bases of the junction left unmatched. The CDR3 runs 16 residues. CDR3 residues: CSVAGLAGVRTDTQYF. The CDR3 bases are TGCAGCGTTGCAGGTCTAGCGGGGGTGCGCACAGATACGCAGTATTTT.

This clone was found a few times. The chain joins TRBV3-1 (or the pseudogene TRBV3-2) to TRBJ1-3; D gene ambiguous. This CDR3 region has 16 residues. Germline V gives CDR1 LGHDT, CDR2 YNNKEL (reference sequence). Between the trimmed V and J ends, which lost 3 bases and 0 bases, there was a span of 12 bases. The CDR3 spells CASSHPRQPSGNTIYF. The CDR3, as DNA: TGTGCCAGCAGCCACCCGAGACAACCCTCTGGAAACACCATATATTTT.

A remark on this clone: Different DNA sequences within this sample yield the same CDR3. This chain links TRBV12-3 or TRBV12-4 with TRBJ1-1, with unresolved D. This CDR3 contains 13 residues. V dropped 0 bases and J dropped 3 bases, with 5 bases sitting between them. The CDR3 nucleotides are TGTGCCAGCAGTTTAGCGAGGGACACTGAAGCTTTCTTT. Translation gives CASSLARDTEAFF.

The chain joins TRBV5-5 to TRBJ1-1; the D gene is possibly TRBD1 (5 bases). Per the germline V gene, CDR1 is SGHKS and CDR2 is YYEKEE (reference sequence). This CDR3 has 14 amino acids. Deletions cut 2 bases from V and 8 bases from J, with 16 bases between. CDR3 loop: CASSLLQERHEAFF. The CDR3 DNA is TGTGCCAGCAGCTTACTACAGGAACGCCACGAAGCTTTCTTT. Supplemented by reference TRBV5-5 and TRBJ1-1, the full variable domain reads DAGVTQSPTHLIKTRGQQVTLRCSPISGHKSVSWYQQVLGQGPQFIFQYYEKEERGRGNFPDRFSARQFPNYSSELNVNALLLGDSALYLCASSLLQERHEAFFGQGTRLTVV.

This chain connects TRBV27 to TRBJ2-3; 7 nucleotides agree with TRBD2. CDR3 length: 14 amino acids. The junction had 8 bases not matched to a gene; V was cut back by 5 bases and J by 6 bases. Per germline, CDR1 MNHEY and CDR2 SMNVEV (reference sequence). The CDR3 reads CASSQGGPVDTQYF. CDR3 DNA sequence: TGTGCCAGCAGTCAGGGAGGGCCTGTCGATACGCAGTATTTT.

For the CDR3, the DNA is TGTGCCAGCAGCTTGACTGCAGCCTACGAGCAGTACTTC. This gives the protein CASSLTAAYEQYF. This chain connects TRBV7-9 to TRBJ2-7; no clear D gene. V was cut by 3 bases and J by 2 bases, with 8 bases left in between. The CDR3 length is 13 residues. Looked up from germline, CDR1 is SEHNR and CDR2 is FQNEAQ (reference sequence).

J is TRBJ2-5 and V is TRBV18; 8 nucleotides align to TRBD2. This CDR3 is 16 amino acids long. Germline lookup yields CDR1 KGHSH and CDR2 LQKENI. Germline trimming cut 9 bases from V and 1 base from J; bases unmatched to any gene: 13. The CDR3 protein is CASSWFGGGSQETQYF. The DNA of the CDR3 is TGTGCCAGTTCCTGGTTTGGCGGGGGGAGCCAAGAGACCCAGTACTTC.

V and J are TRBV12-3 or TRBV12-4 and TRBJ2-2, with D perhaps TRBD2 (6 bases). The CDR3 has 12 amino acids. The ends were cut back, 6 bases at V and 16 bases at J, with 18 bases in the middle. The CDR3 DNA reads as TGTGCCAGCAGATACGGCGGCGACGGGGGGTTTTTT. Translating it yields CASRYGGDGGFF.

The chain uses TRBV3-1 (or the pseudogene TRBV3-2) and TRBJ2-4; D is unclear. This CDR3 region has 14 residues. CDR1 LGHDT and CDR2 YNNKEL come from the germline V gene (reference sequence). The ends were cut back, 9 bases at V and 2 bases at J, with 14 bases in the middle. The CDR3 loop reads CASSRTETKNIQYF. In nucleotides, the CDR3 is TGTGCCAGTAGTAGAACGGAGACCAAAAACATTCAGTACTTC.

The chain has TRBV4-1 and TRBJ2-5; D may be TRBD2 (5 bases). Germline CDR1 and CDR2: MGHRA and YSYEKL. This CDR3 comprises 14 residues. V shed 2 bases and J shed 1 base, with 8 bases lying between them. CDR3 region: CASSQHGLQETQYF. As DNA, the CDR3 is TGCGCCAGCAGCCAACACGGACTCCAAGAGACCCAGTACTTC.

This clone showed up just once. The V gene is TRBV7-9, the J gene TRBJ2-6, with a weak D call TRBD1 (6 bases). Germline V gene lookup returns CDR1 SEHNR and CDR2 FQNEAQ (reference sequence). The V end lost 5 bases, the J end lost 3 bases, and 11 bases lay between the germline ends. CDR3 length equals 15 residues. The CDR3 sequence: CASSAEGGGANVLTF. The CDR3 DNA is TGTGCCAGCAGCGCTGAAGGGGGTGGGGCCAACGTCCTGACTTTC.

The chain joins TRBV7-9 to TRBJ2-5, with D possibly matching TRBD2 (6 bases). With 5 bases removed from V and 5 bases from J, the gap between germline ends came to 12 bases. In germline, CDR1 is SEHNR, CDR2 FQNEAQ (reference sequence). The CDR3 length is 13 residues. CDR3 coding DNA: TGTGCCAGCAGCCGGGGGTATATCGAGACCCAGTACTTC. It yields the protein CASSRGYIETQYF.

The V call is TRBV6-4, the J call TRBJ2-1; D may be TRBD2 (5 bases). The CDR3 runs 14 residues. Trimming shortened V by 3 bases and J by 7 bases, and 13 bases separated the two germline ends. The germline CDR1 and CDR2 sequences are MRHNA and SNTAGT. CDR3 nucleotide sequence: TGTGCCAGCAGTGAAGGGCTAGCCGCGAATGAGCAGTTCTTC. Residues: CASSEGLAANEQFF.

V is TRBV18 and J is TRBJ1-3, with 10 positions matching TRBD1. Germline V gene sequence: CDR1 KGHSH, CDR2 LQKENI. V lost 2 bases and J lost 0; bases outside the gene matches: 16. The CDR3 loop spans 21 amino acids. In nucleotides, the CDR3 is TGTGCCAGCTCACCAGGGACTCTCGGGACAGGGGCTTACTTCTCTGGAAACACCATATATTTT. Its translation: CASSPGTLGTGAYFSGNTIYF.

The chain joins TRBV18 to TRBJ2-5; the D is unclear. This CDR3 contains 13 residues. Germline-derived CDR1 and CDR2 are KGHSH and LQKENI. V was trimmed by 4 bases and J by 0 bases, leaving 6 bases between them. The CDR3 here is CASSRAYQETQYF. In nucleotides, the CDR3 is TGTGCCAGCTCACGGGCGTACCAAGAGACCCAGTACTTC.

This rearrangement joins TRBV4-1 to TRBJ2-3; 9 bases line up with TRBD2. Per the germline V gene, CDR1 is MGHRA and CDR2 is YSYEKL. There are 15 residues in the CDR3. Losses at the gene ends were 1 base for V and 6 bases for J; bases not matched to a gene: 5. The CDR3 is CASSQVGLAGDTQYF. CDR3 DNA: TGCGCCAGCAGCCAAGTGGGCCTAGCGGGGGATACGCAGTATTTT.

The chain employs TRBV5-1 and TRBJ1-5, with 10 bases fitting TRBD1. After removal of 4 bases from V and 1 base from J, the junction contained 2 bases not matched to a gene. Germline V CDR1 and CDR2: SGHRS, YFSETQ. This CDR3 contains 15 residues. The CDR3, as DNA: TGCGCCAGCAGCCGGACAGGGGGGAGCAATCAGCCCCAGCATTTT. This sequence encodes CASSRTGGSNQPQHF.

This chain connects TRBV19 to TRBJ2-7, with 10 bases lining up with TRBD1. With 10 bases clipped from V and 3 bases from J, the junction kept 3 bases outside the gene matches. The CDR3 extends over 12 amino acids. Per the germline V gene, CDR1 is LNHDA and CDR2 is SQIVND (reference sequence). CDR3 bases: TGTGCCACCGGGGACAGGGGCTACGAGCAGTACTTC. Protein product: CATGDRGYEQYF.

This clone turned up a few times. The chain couples TRBV5-6 to TRBJ2-1; 12 bases agree with TRBD2. The CDR3 runs 16 residues. Germline trimming cut 0 bases from V and 8 bases from J; bases unmatched to any gene: 6. Germline V gene lookup returns CDR1 SGHDT and CDR2 YYEEEE. CDR3 sequence (DNA): TGTGCCAGCAGCTTGGGAGGACTAGCGGGAAGCTATGAGCAGTTCTTC. This gives the protein CASSLGGLAGSYEQFF. The variable domain in full, with the rest retrieved from reference TRBV5-6 and TRBJ2-1, is DAGVTQSPTHLIKTRGQQVTLRCSPKSGHDTVSWYQQALGQGPQFIFQYYEEEERQRGNFPDRFSGHQFPNYSSELNVNALLLGDSALYLCASSLGGLAGSYEQFFGPGTRLTVL.